This passage covers 6 T cell receptor beta chains from one sample sequenced in a study of T cells in Graves' hyperthyroidism and ophthalmopathy. TCR beta CDR3 sequences were amplified from RNA transcripts. When the TCR CDR3 underwent first-round RT-PCR, the HTBI primer set was used. MiXCR was run by TCRdb on the multiplex PCR reads, yielding one entry per CDR3 protein. The sample contains more than 550,000 distinct CDR3 sequences, around a sixth of which appear only once. The sample taken for sequencing was blood. The receptors here all came from a woman aged 50 to 60 with Graves' hyperthyroidism that later progressed to Graves' ophthalmopathy.

Regarding this clonotype: A junction end diverges from the germline sequence, so it may reflect a read error. The chain carries TRBV5-1 and TRBJ1-2; D is unresolved. The CDR3 loop spans 14 amino acids. Germline V gene data show CDR1 as SGHRS and CDR2 as YFSETQ. CDR3 region: CVSSSEGSNYGYTF. DNA of the CDR3: TGCGTCAGCAGCTCGGAGGGTAGCAACTATGGCTACACCTTC.

The chain combines TRBV6-1 with TRBJ1-5; D not certain. The CDR3 contains 15 residues. Trimming cost V 6 bases and J 0 bases, with 12 bases left between them. CDR1 MNHNS and CDR2 SASEGT come from the germline V gene. In DNA, the CDR3 is TGTGCCAGCAGCAACAAGGCGTATAGCAATCAGCCCCAGCATTTT. Translated: CASSNKAYSNQPQHF.

In this sample, this clonotype turned up a few times. This chain links TRBV6-1 with TRBJ2-3, with D hard to call. The germline gives CDR1 MNHNS, CDR2 SASEGT. The V and J ends lost 6 bases and 6 bases respectively, with 13 bases between them. This CDR3 region has 13 residues. CDR3: CASSLVSLDTQYF. The CDR3 DNA reads as TGTGCCAGCAGCCTTGTGAGCTTGGATACGCAGTATTTT.

To note about this clonotype: A much larger clonotype is one base distant, so this may be a read error. The J gene is TRBJ2-5, the V gene TRBV15, with TRBD1 as a possible D gene (6 bases). Looked up from germline, CDR1 is LNHNV and CDR2 is YYDKDF (reference sequence). V was clipped by 5 bases and J by 5 bases, with 21 bases between them. The CDR3 spans 16 residues. The chain's CDR3 is CATSVPRTAKRETQYF. In nucleotides, the CDR3 is TGTGCCACCAGCGTGCCGAGGACAGCCAAAAGGGAGACCCAGTACTTC. Full variable domain (missing parts from reference TRBV15 and TRBJ2-5): DAMVIQNPRYQVTQFGKPVTLSCSQTLNHNVMYWYQQKSSQAPKLLFHYYDKDFNNEADTPDNFQSRRPNTSFCFLDIRSPGLGDTAMYLCATSVPRTAKRETQYFGPGTRLLVL.

Remarks on this clonotype: A much larger clone differs by one base, so this may be a read error. This chain links TRBV7-9 with TRBJ2-1, with unresolved D. V gave up 2 bases and J gave up 9 bases, with 14 bases separating them. CDR1 is SEHNR, CDR2 FQNEAQ, per germline (reference sequence). The CDR3 loop spans 14 amino acids. The CDR3 spells CASSLSRLEVEQFF. The CDR3 nucleotides are TGTGCCAGCAGCTTAAGCAGGTTGGAAGTTGAGCAGTTCTTC.

This chain joins TRBV20-1 and TRBJ2-7; no firm D call. The germline gives CDR1 DFQATT, CDR2 SNEGSKA (reference sequence). Trimming removed 2 bases from V and 3 bases from J, with 14 bases in between. The CDR3 is 14 amino acids. Here the CDR3 DNA reads TGCAGTGCTAGATTAGAATTATCAGTCTACGAGCAGTACTTC. Protein sequence: CSARLELSVYEQYF.